The next 30 T cell receptor beta chains were all read from a single sample in a study of T cells after yellow fever vaccination. From the 5' RACE reads, TCRdb called clonotypes with MiXCR, one entry per CDR3 protein. The repertoire holds about 240,000 distinct CDR3 sequences, with around 3.5% as singletons. This specimen was PBMCs, taken 15 days after the yellow fever booster vaccination. Receptors originate from a man younger than 35 who received the YFV17D yellow fever vaccine.

This clonotype was recorded at least ten times. The rearrangement uses TRBV6-5 and TRBJ1-6, with D possibly being TRBD1 (5 bases). The ends were cut back, 6 bases at V and 10 bases at J, with 16 bases in the middle. The CDR3 has 14 amino acids. Germline CDR1 and CDR2: MNHEY and SVGAGI. DNA for the CDR3: TGTGCCAGCAGGGGGGGGATAGGACGATCACCCCTCCACTTT. Translated: CASRGGIGRSPLHF.

The sample holds many counts of this clonotype. This sequence joins TRBV6-5 and TRBJ2-3, with a weak D call TRBD2 (6 bases). Trimming left V 8 bases short and J 3 bases short, with 12 bases between. This CDR3 has 13 amino acids. Germline V gene sequence: CDR1 MNHEY, CDR2 SVGAGI. As DNA, the CDR3 is TGTGCCAGCGGCGGGGTCTGGACAGATACGCAGTATTTT. Amino acid sequence: CASGGVWTDTQYF.

This clonotype was counted at least ten times. V usage is TRBV7-2 and J usage is TRBJ2-5; 9 positions agree with TRBD2. The V and J ends lost 1 base and 5 bases, in that order; junction bases with no gene match: 17. CDR1 is SGHTA and CDR2 is FQGNSA in the germline V gene. CDR3 size: 19 residues. The chain's CDR3 is CASSLDSRASGEAAETQYF. In DNA, the CDR3 is TGTGCCAGCAGCTTAGATTCCCGTGCTAGCGGGGAAGCTGCGGAGACCCAGTACTTC.

This clonotype was seen many times. This chain links TRBV20-1 with TRBJ2-3, with 11 bases aligning to TRBD2. The length of the CDR3 is 16 residues. V was clipped by 3 bases and J by 6 bases; unmatched bases: 11. CDR1 and CDR2 from the germline V gene are DFQATT and SNEGSKA (reference sequence). In nucleotides, the CDR3 is TGCAGTGCTAGCCGGACTAGCGGGTCCCCCTCGGATACGCAGTATTTT. It codes for CSASRTSGSPSDTQYF.

This clonotype was counted a few times. V usage is TRBV24-1 and J usage is TRBJ2-3; D possibly uses TRBD1 or TRBD2 (6 bases each). With 8 bases removed from V and 3 bases from J, the gap between germline ends came to 26 bases. CDR1 is KGHDR and CDR2 is SFDVKD in the germline V gene. The CDR3 runs 18 residues. CDR3 sequence: CATTPLMGGRAFTDTQYF. In DNA, the CDR3 is TGTGCCACCACCCCCTTAATGGGGGGCAGGGCTTTTACAGATACGCAGTATTTT.

This clonotype was counted many times. The chain has TRBV19 and TRBJ1-2; no clear D. In germline, CDR1 is LNHDA, CDR2 SQIVND (reference sequence). This CDR3 is 14 amino acids long. The V and J ends lost 6 bases and 4 bases respectively, with 15 bases between them. CDR3 bases: TGTGCCAGTAGCATGATGCGGATTACCTATGGCTACACCTTC. This gives the protein CASSMMRITYGYTF.

This clonotype was seen many times. The chain is built from TRBV7-3 and TRBJ2-1; TRBD2 aligns across 11 bases. With V trimmed by 5 bases and J by 4 bases, 7 bases remained unmatched. CDR3 length: 16 residues. CDR1 and CDR2 from the germline V gene are SGHTA and FQGTGA. The CDR3 coding sequence is TGTGCCAGCAGCCCAAAAGGGACTAGCGGTTACAATGAGCAGTTCTTC. This codes for CASSPKGTSGYNEQFF.

The chain employs TRBV30 and TRBJ1-1; no reliable D call. This CDR3 spans 13 amino acids. Germline CDR1 and CDR2: GTSNPN and SVGIG (reference sequence). The V gene lost 0 bases and the J gene lost 3 bases, with 8 bases spanning the gap. The CDR3 is CAWSVRYDTEAFF. The CDR3 DNA reads TGTGCCTGGAGTGTACGGTATGACACTGAAGCTTTCTTT.

This clonotype came up many times. The rearrangement uses TRBV27 and TRBJ2-5, with D perhaps matching TRBD1 or TRBD2 (5 bases each). Germline V gene lookup returns CDR1 MNHEY and CDR2 SMNVEV (reference sequence). The CDR3 extends over 14 amino acids. V lost 0 bases and J lost 5, with 10 bases in between. Here the CDR3 DNA reads TGTGCCAGCAGTTTATCTTGGTGGGGGGAGACCCAGTACTTC. Its translation: CASSLSWWGETQYF.

This clonotype was found many times. The V call is TRBV5-1, the J call TRBJ2-1; a possible D gene is TRBD2 (5 bases). The CDR3 has 14 amino acids. Germline V lookup: CDR1 SGHRS, CDR2 YFSETQ. Trimming removed 0 bases at V and 7 bases at J, with 11 bases between. DNA for the CDR3: TGCGCCAGCAGCTTGGCATCCCCGGGGAATGAGCAGTTCTTC. It is translated as CASSLASPGNEQFF.

This clonotype was counted between two and nine times. The chain joins TRBV7-6 to TRBJ2-2; possibly TRBD2 for D (5 bases). V was shortened by 2 bases and J by 4 bases, with 8 bases between the two germline ends. Per germline, CDR1 SGHVS and CDR2 FNYEAQ. This CDR3 region has 14 residues. CDR3: CASSLTEGTGELFF. The CDR3 DNA reads TGTGCCAGCAGCTTAACAGAGGGCACCGGGGAGCTGTTTTTT.

Ten or more counts support this clonotype. This sequence joins TRBV4-3 and TRBJ1-2, with D possibly TRBD1 on 5 matching bases. The CDR3 length is 15 residues. Germline V gene sequence: CDR1 LGHNA, CDR2 YSLEER. V shed 1 base and J shed 0 bases, with 9 bases lying between them. CDR3 in DNA: TGCGCCAGCAGCCAAGGGGGGGGTACTAACTATGGCTACACCTTC. This codes for CASSQGGGTNYGYTF.

At least ten counts were recorded for this clonotype. The chain has TRBV12-3 or TRBV12-4 and TRBJ2-3; TRBD2 aligns across 12 bases. Unmatched junction bases numbered 9, after V lost 5 bases and J lost 6 bases. This CDR3 spans 16 amino acids. The CDR3 spells CASSVRLAGVSDTQYF. CDR3 sequence (DNA): TGTGCCAGCAGTGTACGACTAGCGGGGGTGTCGGATACGCAGTATTTT.

This clonotype was picked up many times. V and J are TRBV7-8 and TRBJ2-1, with TRBD2 matching 9 bases. After removal of 2 bases from V and 7 bases from J, the junction contained 6 bases not matched to a gene. CDR3 length: 15 amino acids. Germline V gives CDR1 SGHVS, CDR2 FQNEAQ. The CDR3 DNA sequence: TGTGCCAGCAGCTTAACCGGGACTAGCAGAAATGAGCAGTTCTTC. Protein sequence: CASSLTGTSRNEQFF.

The sample holds a few counts of this clonotype. The V and J genes are TRBV6-2 or TRBV6-3 and TRBJ2-7, with D tentatively TRBD1 (7 bases). The V and J ends lost 2 bases and 5 bases respectively, with 13 bases between them. Germline loops: CDR1 MNHEY, CDR2 SVGEGT. The CDR3 is 14 residues long. CDR3 sequence (DNA): TGTGCCAGCAGTTACCCGGAGGGGGCCCACGAGCAGTACTTC. The encoded protein is CASSYPEGAHEQYF.

This clonotype has at least ten counts. This chain joins TRBV29-1 and TRBJ2-2; 9 nucleotides match TRBD1. The CDR3 has 14 residues. J lost 1 base, V lost 7 bases, and 4 bases had no gene match. Germline CDR1 is SQVTM and CDR2 is ANQGSEA. The CDR3 reads CSASGQGNTGELFF. In nucleotides, the CDR3 is TGCAGCGCATCGGGACAGGGGAACACCGGGGAGCTGTTTTTT.

In its sample, this clonotype was seen a few times. The genes are TRBV2 and TRBJ1-6, with TRBD1 matching over 8 bases. Germline assignment: CDR1 SNHLY and CDR2 FYNNEI. V dropped 5 bases and J dropped 15; count of bases not matched to a gene: 9. CDR3 length: 13 amino acids. Here the CDR3 DNA reads TGTGCCAGCAGTTACTGGACAGGGAAGGACCTCCACTTT. This sequence encodes CASSYWTGKDLHF. Looking up the rest from reference TRBV2 and TRBJ1-6 gives the full variable domain: EPEVTQTPSHQVTQMGQEVILRCVPISNHLYFYWYRQILGQKVEFLVSFYNNEISEKSEIFDDQFSVERPDGSNFTLKIRSTKLEDSAMYFCASSYWTGKDLHFGNGTRLTVT.

This clonotype showed up many times. J is TRBJ2-2 and V is TRBV12-3 or TRBV12-4; TRBD1 or TRBD2 may be the D gene (6 bases each). The germline V and J ends were trimmed by 5 bases and 7 bases, with 11 bases remaining between them. There are 13 residues in the CDR3. The CDR3 protein is CASSTGGGGELFF. The CDR3 DNA reads as TGTGCCAGCAGTACCGGGGGCGGCGGGGAGCTGTTTTTT.

Ten or more counts support this clonotype. V and J are TRBV4-1 and TRBJ2-2; D is uncertain. There are 13 residues in the CDR3. With 4 bases removed from V and 5 bases from J, the gap between germline ends came to 8 bases. Looked up from germline, CDR1 is MGHRA and CDR2 is YSYEKL. CDR3 protein: CASSPPRTGELFF. CDR3 nucleotides: TGCGCCAGCAGCCCCCCTAGGACCGGGGAGCTGTTTTTT.

This clonotype has ten or more counts. This chain uses TRBV6-5 with TRBJ2-3; the D gene is possibly TRBD2 (6 bases). The V end was cut by 3 bases, the J end by 5 bases, with 18 bases between. CDR3 size: 16 residues. CDR1 is MNHEY, CDR2 SVGAGI, per germline. The CDR3: CASSYLGGAEGDTQYF. In DNA form, the CDR3 reads TGTGCCAGCAGTTATCTCGGCGGGGCGGAGGGAGATACGCAGTATTTT.

This clonotype has ten or more counts. The chain is built from TRBV5-1 and TRBJ2-5, with D perhaps assigned TRBD1 or TRBD2 (5 bases each). Germline assignment: CDR1 SGHRS and CDR2 YFSETQ. CDR3 length equals 14 residues. Trimming took off 2 bases at V and 3 bases at J, with 11 bases between the two ends. CDR3 protein: CASSFEVGEETQYF. The DNA of the CDR3 is TGCGCCAGCAGCTTCGAGGTGGGGGAAGAGACCCAGTACTTC.

The sample holds many counts of this clonotype. This sequence joins TRBV12-3 or TRBV12-4 and TRBJ2-3; unclear D gene. Trimming removed 5 bases from V and 2 bases from J, with 8 bases in between. This CDR3 contains 13 residues. CDR3 protein: CASSRRSTDTQYF. The CDR3 DNA reads as TGTGCCAGCAGTCGACGCTCCACAGATACGCAGTATTTT.

The V and J genes are TRBV20-1 and TRBJ2-7; TRBD1 matches at 8 bases. Losses at the gene ends were 6 bases for V and 2 bases for J; bases not matched to a gene: 9. There are 14 residues in the CDR3. Germline V gene sequence: CDR1 DFQATT, CDR2 SNEGSKA (reference sequence). DNA for the CDR3: TGCAGTGCGGAAGGGGGGACAGGCCCCTACGAGCAGTACTTC. Its translation is CSAEGGTGPYEQYF.

On this clonotype: A much larger clone differs from this one at a single base, so this may be a read error. The CDR3, as DNA: TGTGCCAGCAGCCCCTCCCACTGGAACACTGAAGCTTTCTTT. It encodes CASSPSHWNTEAFF. This chain connects TRBV7-3 to TRBJ1-1; D gene ambiguous. The CDR3 covers 14 residues. Trimming stripped 5 bases from V and 1 base from J, with 11 bases between. Germline lookup yields CDR1 SGHTA and CDR2 FQGTGA. The whole variable domain, remainder taken from reference TRBV7-3 and TRBJ1-1, is GAGVSQTPSNKVTEKGKYVELRCDPISGHTALYWYRQSLGQGPEFLIYFQGTGAADDSGLPNDRFFAVRPEGSVSTLKIQRTERGDSAVYLCASSPSHWNTEAFFGQGTRLTVV.

This clonotype was observed at least ten times. The CDR3, as DNA: TGTGCCAGCAGTTTAGATTGGGGGGACGAGCAGTACGTC. It encodes CASSLDWGDEQYV. The chain links TRBV28 to TRBJ2-7; tentative D call: TRBD2 (6 bases). The V gene lost 2 bases and the J gene lost 5 bases, with 10 bases spanning the gap. The germline V gene encodes CDR1 MDHEN and CDR2 SYDVKM. CDR3 length: 13 residues.

This clonotype was seen many times. The chain recombines TRBV7-8 with TRBJ2-7, with D tentatively TRBD2 (5 bases). The CDR3 spans 13 residues. V lost 8 bases and J lost 4, with 15 bases in between. Germline CDR1 SGHVS, CDR2 FQNEAQ. CDR3 DNA sequence: TGTGCCAGCTTCCTAGAGGGCGCGTACGAGCAGTACTTC. It is translated as CASFLEGAYEQYF.

The chain is built from TRBV7-8 and TRBJ1-1; 7 bases are a match to TRBD1. Germline CDR1 reads SGHVS; CDR2 reads FQNEAQ. The CDR3 totals 13 residues. The V gene end was trimmed by 5 bases and the J gene end by 6 bases; junction bases not matched to a gene: 6. Here the CDR3 reads CASSVDRAAEAFF. The DNA for the CDR3 is TGTGCCAGCAGCGTTGACAGGGCCGCTGAAGCTTTCTTT.

At least ten counts were recorded for this clonotype. The V and J genes are TRBV12-3 or TRBV12-4 and TRBJ2-1; D gene unclear. V was clipped by 5 bases and J by 3 bases, with 5 bases between them. The CDR3 runs 12 residues. CDR3 nucleotides: TGTGCCAGCAGTCCCAACTACAATGAGCAGTTCTTC. Amino acid sequence: CASSPNYNEQFF.

This clonotype has ten or more counts. The DNA for the CDR3 is TGTGCCAGCAGTGGCGGCCGTGGCACCGGGGAGCTGTTTTTT. Its protein is CASSGGRGTGELFF. J is TRBJ2-2 and V is TRBV2; D is unclear. The CDR3 extends over 14 amino acids. Per the germline V gene, CDR1 is SNHLY and CDR2 is FYNNEI. Deletions cut 4 bases from V and 4 bases from J, with 10 bases between.

This clonotype was recorded many times. This rearrangement joins TRBV23-1 to TRBJ2-1; no clear D. TRBV23-1 is treated as an ORF (open reading frame) with a function not yet certain. The CDR3 spans 15 residues. Deletions cut 0 bases from V and 7 bases from J, with 13 bases between. CDR3 nucleotides: TGCGCCAGCAGTCAATCGTTGCCCACCTTGAATGAGCAGTTCTTC. Residues: CASSQSLPTLNEQFF.